The source of this TCR beta chain is a study of blood T cell repertoires in COVID-19. Study-level information: The cDNA or gDNA used as material had been derived from T cells, B-cell-depleted T cells, or PBMCs.

Study processing details: For nucleated cells, counts were estimated from reference gene primer amplification. The repertoire was sequenced with immunoSEQ multiplex PCR; TCRdb's copy has only in-frame clones and lacks some. The V and J calls and clone size are taken from that table; D and trimming were inferred from the DNA. The profile shows 350,000 to 400,000 clones, approximately 90% of them singletons. V lost 5 bases to trimming and J lost 8 bases, with 15 bases between them. The germline gives CDR1 MDHEN, CDR2 SYDVKM. CDR3 size: 13 residues. Specimen: PBMCs or T cells enriched from blood (not recorded which). This TCR derives from a woman younger than 35 who had recovered from COVID-19. This sequence joins TRBV28 and TRBJ1-1; weak D call: TRBD1 (5 bases). CDR3 amino acids: CASSIDRALEAFF. The CDR3 DNA follows: TGTGCCAGCAGTATCGACAGAGCACTCGAAGCTTTCTTT.